This TCR beta chain emerged from a study of post-analysis software for immune sequencing data. Study results and caveats: With TRBV5-6, TRBV5-1 and TRBV20-1 included, about 5 TRBV segments were more frequent in patients than in controls. By F measure, strong co-clustering occurred among samples prepared in the same batch.

This clonotype showed up just a few times. Antigen unknown. Tagging with unique molecular identifiers was a feature of the TCR beta cDNA libraries. MiXCR was run by TCRdb on the PCR reads, yielding one entry per CDR3 protein. The table records roughly 800,000 distinct CDR3 sequences, 40% to 55% of them present only once. V was clipped by 9 bases and J by 4 bases, with 8 bases between them. CDR3 length equals 11 residues. Looked up from germline, CDR1 is KGHDR and CDR2 is SFDVKD. Sequencing was done on a sample of blood. This receptor was obtained from a girl under 18 with multiple sclerosis. This chain connects TRBV24-1 to TRBJ2-5; tentatively, D is TRBD2 (6 bases). For the CDR3, the DNA is TGTGCCACCCGGGACTTAGAGACCCAGTACTTC. Its protein product is CATRDLETQYF.